The following is a T cell receptor beta chain sequence with its context. The sample is drawn from a study of T cell responses to AZD1222 COVID-19 vaccine. Clones were sequenced by immunoSEQ multiplex PCR, and TCRdb holds only the in-frame ones, with some missing. The table shows more than 100,000 clones, with about 90% occurring only once. Germline CDR1 SEHNR, CDR2 FQNEAQ (reference sequence). V trimming: 5 bases; J trimming: 5 bases; junction bases outside the gene matches: 2. The CDR3 has 14 amino acids. This clonotype originated in an adult in good health. The chain links TRBV7-9 to TRBJ1-6; 8 positions match TRBD1. The material was peripheral blood, obtained on day 0 of AZD1222 vaccination. The CDR3 coding sequence is TGTGCCAGCAGCCCGACAGGGGATAATTCACCCCTCCACTTT. Amino acid sequence: CASSPTGDNSPLHF.